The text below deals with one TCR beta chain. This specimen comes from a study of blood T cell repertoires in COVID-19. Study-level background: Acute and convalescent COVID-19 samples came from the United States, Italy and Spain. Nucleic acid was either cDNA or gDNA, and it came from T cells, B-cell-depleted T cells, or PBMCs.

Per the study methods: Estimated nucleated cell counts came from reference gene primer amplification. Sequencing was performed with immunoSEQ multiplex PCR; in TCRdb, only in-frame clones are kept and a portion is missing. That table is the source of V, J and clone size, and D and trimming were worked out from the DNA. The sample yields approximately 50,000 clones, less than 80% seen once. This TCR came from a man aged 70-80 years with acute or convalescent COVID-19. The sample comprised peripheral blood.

CDR3 protein: CASSTSGYPGEQYF. As DNA, the CDR3 is TGTGCCAGTAGTACTAGCGGCTACCCCGGGGAGCAGTACTTC. V gene TRBV19 combines with J gene TRBJ2-7, with 7 bases fitting TRBD2. The CDR3 spans 14 residues. Germline values: CDR1 LNHDA, CDR2 SQIVND (reference sequence). With V trimmed by 4 bases and J by 7 bases, 10 bases remained unmatched.